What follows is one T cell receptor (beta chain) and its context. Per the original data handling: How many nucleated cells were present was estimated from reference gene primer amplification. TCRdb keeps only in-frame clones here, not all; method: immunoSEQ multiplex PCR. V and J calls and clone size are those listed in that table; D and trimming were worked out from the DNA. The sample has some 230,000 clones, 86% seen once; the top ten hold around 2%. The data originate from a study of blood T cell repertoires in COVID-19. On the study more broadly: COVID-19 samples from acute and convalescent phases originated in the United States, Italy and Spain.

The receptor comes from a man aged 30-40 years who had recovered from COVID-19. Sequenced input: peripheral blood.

The CDR3 is CASSPSPAGGTDTQYF. CDR3 in DNA: TGTGCCAGCAGCCCTTCGCCAGCGGGGGGCACAGATACGCAGTATTTT. The V and J genes are TRBV7-6 and TRBJ2-3; 8 bases match TRBD2. The germline CDR1 and CDR2 sequences are SGHVS and FNYEAQ. The CDR3 contains 16 residues. Trimming at V came to 5 bases and at J to 1 base, leaving 8 bases not matched to a gene.